Reported below is one TCR beta chain. Antigen unknown. TCRdb's copy holds only in-frame clones and misses some; the assay was immunoSEQ multiplex PCR. The table records 1.4 million to 1.5 million clones, over 95% of them present only once. V was pared by 5 bases and J by 6 bases, with 7 bases between. Germline CDR1 SNHLY, CDR2 FYNNEI. This CDR3 spans 11 amino acids. Every one of the donors was a Caucasian adult that lived in Nashville, Tennessee. CD45RA+ naive and CD45RA-negative memory subsets were separated from CD4+ cells. This record belongs to a study of shared clonotypes between healthy human individuals. Study-level points and caveats: Even with large depth, rarefaction showed that sorted-subset sequencing was incomplete. Non-shared clonotypes were found to have lower generation probabilities than the clonotypes that were shared by all four of the sorted-subset donors.

Sequencing was performed on naive CD4+ T cells sorted from blood. The subset was: CD45RA+ positively selected. V usage is TRBV2 and J usage is TRBJ1-2, with D hard to call. The clonotype was recovered from a young man in good health. In nucleotides, the CDR3 is TGTGCCAGCAGTCCCTCGGATGGCTACACCTTC. It encodes CASSPSDGYTF.